Listed below are T cell receptor beta chains from one sample, sequenced in a study of post-analysis software for immune sequencing data. TCRdb re-derived calls from the PCR reads in MiXCR, one entry per CDR3 protein. The table includes roughly 200,000 distinct CDR3 sequences, approximately 30% detected once. Sequenced input: blood. The receptor source for this set is a girl between 2 and 17 years old with multiple sclerosis. Each CDR3 is given with its conserved first and last residue. D genes are given only for firm matches. Expanded clones get a size class; other rows say once, few or many, or leave the size out.

CDR3,DNA,D,length,J,V,size
CASSFGQGNEKLFF,TGTGCCAGCAGCTTTGGTCAGGGAAATGAAAAACTGTTTTTT,-,14,TRBJ1-4,TRBV7-9,many
CASSSPGLAGVYNEQYF,TGTGCCAGCAGCTCCCCGGGACTAGCGGGAGTTTACAATGAGCAGTACTTC,TRBD2,17,TRBJ2-7,TRBV5-4,-
CSGGLNQETQYF,TGCAGTGGCGGACTGAACCAAGAGACCCAGTACTTC,-,12,TRBJ2-5,TRBV20-1,many
CASSDGFYNEQFF,TGTGCCAGCAGCGACGGATTCTACAATGAGCAGTTCTTC,-,13,TRBJ2-1,TRBV7-8,many
CASPIDGLKDRMGYGYTF,TGCGCCAGCCCGATCGACGGATTAAAGGACAGGATGGGCTATGGCTACACCTTC,TRBD1,18,TRBJ1-2,TRBV5-1,few
CASSLAGVGETQYF,TGTGCCAGCAGCTTAGCGGGAGTGGGCGAGACCCAGTACTTC,-,14,TRBJ2-5,TRBV7-2,many
CASSLESTDTQYF,TGTGCCAGCAGCTTAGAAAGCACAGATACGCAGTATTTT,-,13,TRBJ2-3,TRBV7-3,few
CASSNASRGYYGYTF,TGTGCCAGCTCAAACGCCTCACGAGGGTACTATGGCTACACCTTC,-,15,TRBJ1-2,TRBV18,few
CSVVGGGGATDTQYF,TGCAGCGTTGTAGGTGGCGGGGGGGCCACAGATACGCAGTATTTT,TRBD2,15,TRBJ2-3,TRBV29-1,-
CASSPEGSGAYEQYF,TGCGCCAGCAGCCCTGAGGGTAGCGGGGCCTACGAGCAGTACTTC,TRBD2,15,TRBJ2-7,TRBV4-1,-
CASSLDGQLNTEAFF,TGCGCCAGCAGCTTGGATGGGCAGTTGAACACTGAAGCTTTCTTT,-,15,TRBJ1-1,TRBV5-1,many